Listed below are T cell receptor beta chains from one sample, sequenced in a study of cytomegalovirus exposure and HLA in healthy donors. The table came from immunoSEQ multiplex PCR; TCRdb's copy has only in-frame clones and leaves some out. The sample data list roughly 220,000 clones. The sequencing sample was made of PBMCs. Receptors originate from a girl aged 2-10 years in good health and CMV-seropositive. The CDR3 runs from the conserved cysteine through the conserved F or W.

j_call v_call cdr3_aa
TRBJ2-1 TRBV27 CASSLPGLSEVGEQFF
TRBJ1-1 TRBV5-6 CASSFFSTGNTEAFF
TRBJ1-4 TRBV18 CASSTDPTNEKLFF
TRBJ2-3 TRBV15 CATSRASGRSTDTQYF
TRBJ1-2 TRBV6-5 CASRGDSYGYTF
TRBJ2-3 TRBV10-1 CASSRLAGEADTQYF
TRBJ2-2 TRBV7-8 CASSSLVGGTGELFF
TRBJ2-5 TRBV9 CASSAYLAGGGETQYF
TRBJ1-6 TRBV2 CASSAGRGEDSPLHF
TRBJ2-2 TRBV7-2 CASSLGPLGLAGRTGELFF
TRBJ1-3 TRBV5-4 CASSRDSGNTIYF
TRBJ1-5 TRBV11-1 CASSPSGGGNQPQHF
TRBJ2-7 TRBV19 CASSRRDRLEQYF
TRBJ2-2 TRBV2 CASHAGLAVVDGGELFF
TRBJ2-7 TRBV5-1 CASSLAGSNEQYF
TRBJ2-3 TRBV2 CASRNRDRGTDTQYF
TRBJ2-7 TRBV29-1 CSVGHRVNSYEQYF
TRBJ2-3 TRBV7-2 CASSLAGGLATDTQYF
TRBJ2-3 TRBV29-1 CSVRDRGRLDTQYF
TRBJ2-3 TRBV6-1 CASKYSSADTQYF
TRBJ2-5 TRBV18 CASSPPGGRQETQYF
TRBJ1-1 TRBV19 CASSMAEGAIDTEAFF
TRBJ2-1 TRBV14 CASSQDRWLLDHNEQFF
TRBJ1-1 TRBV20-1 CSANSAGGAFF
TRBJ1-1 TRBV5-4 CASSIRDTLFF
TRBJ2-2 TRBV4-1 CASSQFATGIGELFF
TRBJ2-1 TRBV11-2 CASSLGAAVSSYNEQFF
TRBJ1-2 TRBV5-4 CASAGGQGRANYGYTF
TRBJ1-4 TRBV28 CASEGTGNEKLFF
TRBJ2-7 TRBV6-5 CASNGGGTAYEQYF
TRBJ2-2 TRBV2 CASSVRVSPAGELFF
TRBJ2-3 TRBV4-1 CASSQDRTSGEADTQYF
TRBJ2-1 TRBV29-1 CSVVHRQGQLPCNEQFF
TRBJ2-1 TRBV5-1 CASSPMTSGYNEQFF
TRBJ1-1 TRBV5-6 CASSSGQPGTEAFF
TRBJ2-7 TRBV5-6 CASSLGAAFYEQYF
TRBJ2-6 TRBV28 CASSPVAGVLGANVLTF
NA TRBV13 CASSPAGGYEQYF
TRBJ2-7 TRBV4-2 CASSQIQGKAQWGEQYF
TRBJ2-7 TRBV5-5 CASSLTGRSYEQYF
TRBJ2-7 TRBV7-9 CASSLGVQASGTYEQYF
TRBJ1-5 TRBV28 CASSPGGDYQPQHF
TRBJ1-1 TRBV27 CASSFGAGRNTEAFF
TRBJ1-2 TRBV9 CASSVGGDKDGYTF
TRBJ2-7 TRBV28 CASSFGVAGDAGEQYF
TRBJ1-2 TRBV9 CASSTQSSGYTF
TRBJ1-4 TRBV4-2 CASSQGQGGEKLFF
TRBJ1-2 TRBV2 CASSFNQGAYGYTF